This T cell receptor beta chain was found in a study of OX40 agonist ivuxolimab in advanced cancers. Study details: Administration of intravenous ivuxolimab to patients occurred every 2 weeks at 0.01 to 10 mg/kg. Study findings and constraints: In the expanded peripheral T cells, antigen specificity was never determined. The study observed clonal expansion of CD4+ and CD8+ blood T cells by week 6 at 0.1 to 3.0 mg/kg.

Only a few counts were recorded for this clone. The antigen is unknown. The CDR3 has 14 residues. The germline V gene encodes CDR1 SQVTM and CDR2 ANQGSEA. V lost 5 bases to trimming and J lost 1 base, with 15 bases between them. Clones were read by immunoSEQ multiplex PCR, and TCRdb kept only the in-frame ones, dropping some. The top ten clones hold around 1.9% of a sample with more than 40,000 clones, about four fifths of them seen once. This chain joins TRBV29-1 and TRBJ2-7, with D possibly matching TRBD1 (6 bases). Sequenced here: CD4+ or CD8+ T cells sorted from blood, sampled in a trial of the OX40 agonist ivuxolimab. The TCR originated in an adult with an advanced solid tumor such as melanoma, head and neck, liver or kidney cancer. CDR3 in DNA: TGCAGCGTTCTAGCCCGGGACAAGTCCTACGAGCAGTACTTC. It translates to CSVLARDKSYEQYF.